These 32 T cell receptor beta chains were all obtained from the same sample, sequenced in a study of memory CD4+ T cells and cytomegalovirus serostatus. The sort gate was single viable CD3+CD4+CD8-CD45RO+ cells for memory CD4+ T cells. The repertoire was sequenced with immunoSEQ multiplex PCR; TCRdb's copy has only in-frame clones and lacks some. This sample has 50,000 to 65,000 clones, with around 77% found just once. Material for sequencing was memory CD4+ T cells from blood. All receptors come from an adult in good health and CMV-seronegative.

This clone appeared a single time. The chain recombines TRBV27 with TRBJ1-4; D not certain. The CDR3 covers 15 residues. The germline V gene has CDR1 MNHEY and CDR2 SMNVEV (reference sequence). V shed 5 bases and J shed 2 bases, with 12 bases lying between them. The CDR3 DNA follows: TGTGCCAGCAGTGCGCGCTTTGGTACTAATGAAAAACTGTTTTTT. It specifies CASSARFGTNEKLFF.

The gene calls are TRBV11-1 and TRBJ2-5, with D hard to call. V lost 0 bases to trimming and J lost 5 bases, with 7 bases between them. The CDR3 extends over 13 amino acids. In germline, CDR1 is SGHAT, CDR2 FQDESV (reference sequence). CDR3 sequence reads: CASSLAPTETQYF. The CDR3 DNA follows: TGTGCCAGCAGCTTAGCGCCGACGGAGACCCAGTACTTC.

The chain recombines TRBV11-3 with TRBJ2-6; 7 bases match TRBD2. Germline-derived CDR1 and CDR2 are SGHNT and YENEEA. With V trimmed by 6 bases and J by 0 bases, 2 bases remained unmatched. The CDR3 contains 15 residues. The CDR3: CASSPGGSGANVLTF. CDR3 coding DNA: TGTGCCAGCAGTCCGGGGGGCTCTGGGGCCAACGTCCTGACTTTC.

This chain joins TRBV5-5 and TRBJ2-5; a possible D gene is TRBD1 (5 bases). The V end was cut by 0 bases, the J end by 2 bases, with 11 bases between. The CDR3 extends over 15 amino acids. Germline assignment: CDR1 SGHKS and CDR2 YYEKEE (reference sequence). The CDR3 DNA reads TGTGCCAGCAGCTTGGTCGACAGCCTACAAGAGACCCAGTACTTC. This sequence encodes CASSLVDSLQETQYF.

Here the CDR3 reads CASSYHPRDPEAFF. The CDR3 DNA follows: TGTGCCAGCAGCTACCACCCCCGGGATCCTGAAGCTTTCTTT. The chain recombines TRBV7-9 with TRBJ1-1; D not certain. V was shortened by 4 bases and J by 6 bases, with 15 bases between the two germline ends. The CDR3 is made up of 14 amino acids. Germline V gene sequence: CDR1 SEHNR, CDR2 FQNEAQ (reference sequence).

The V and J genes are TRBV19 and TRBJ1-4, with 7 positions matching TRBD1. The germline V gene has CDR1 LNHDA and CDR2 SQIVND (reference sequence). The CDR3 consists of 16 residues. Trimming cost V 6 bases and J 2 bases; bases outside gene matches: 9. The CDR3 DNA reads TGTGCCAGTAGGATACAAACAGGGGCGACTAATGAAAAACTGTTTTTT. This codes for CASRIQTGATNEKLFF.

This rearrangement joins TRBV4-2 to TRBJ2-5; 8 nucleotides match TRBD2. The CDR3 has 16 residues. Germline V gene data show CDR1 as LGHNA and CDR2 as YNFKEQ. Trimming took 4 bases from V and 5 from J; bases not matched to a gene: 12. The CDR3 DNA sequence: TGTGCCAGCAGCCGGGAAAATAGCGGGGAGTGGGAGACCCAGTACTTC. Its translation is CASSRENSGEWETQYF.

As DNA, the CDR3 is TGCAGCGTTACCCAGGGGGCTGGCGAGCAGTACTTC. Translation gives CSVTQGAGEQYF. The chain couples TRBV29-1 to TRBJ2-7; 8 bases align to TRBD1. There are 12 residues in the CDR3. CDR1 and CDR2 (germline): SQVTM, ANQGSEA. V lost 5 bases, J lost 6 bases, and 6 bases stayed unmatched.

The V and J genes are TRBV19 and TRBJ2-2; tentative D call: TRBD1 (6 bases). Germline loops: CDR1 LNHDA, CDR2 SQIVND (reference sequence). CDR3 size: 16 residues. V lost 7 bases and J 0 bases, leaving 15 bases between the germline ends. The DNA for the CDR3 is TGTGCCAGTACTGAAAGAGGGGGTCCGAACACCGGGGAGCTGTTTTTT. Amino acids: CASTERGGPNTGELFF.

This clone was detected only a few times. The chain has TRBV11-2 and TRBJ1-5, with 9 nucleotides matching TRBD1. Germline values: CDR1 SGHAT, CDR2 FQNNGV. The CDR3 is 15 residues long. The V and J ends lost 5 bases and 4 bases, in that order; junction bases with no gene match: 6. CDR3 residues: CASSTGGQNNQPQHF. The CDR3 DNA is TGTGCCAGCAGCACAGGGGGCCAGAATAATCAGCCCCAGCATTTT.

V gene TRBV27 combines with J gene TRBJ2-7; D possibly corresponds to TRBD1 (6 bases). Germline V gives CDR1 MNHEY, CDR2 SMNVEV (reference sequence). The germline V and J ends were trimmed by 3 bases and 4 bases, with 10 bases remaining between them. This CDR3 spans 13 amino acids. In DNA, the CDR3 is TGTGCCAGCAGTTTCTCCAGGGGTTACGAGCAGTACTTC. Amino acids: CASSFSRGYEQYF.

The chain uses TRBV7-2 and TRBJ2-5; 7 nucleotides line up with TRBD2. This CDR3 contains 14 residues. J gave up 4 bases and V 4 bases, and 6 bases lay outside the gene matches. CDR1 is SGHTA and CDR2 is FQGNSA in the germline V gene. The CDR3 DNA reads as TGTGCCAGCAGCTCCAGAGCGGGAAGAGAGACCCAGTACTTC. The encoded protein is CASSSRAGRETQYF.

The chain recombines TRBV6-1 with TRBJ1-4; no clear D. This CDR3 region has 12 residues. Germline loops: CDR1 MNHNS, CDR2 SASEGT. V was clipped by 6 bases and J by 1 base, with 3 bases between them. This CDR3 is CASSRTNEKLFF. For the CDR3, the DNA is TGTGCCAGCAGCAGAACTAATGAAAAACTGTTTTTT.

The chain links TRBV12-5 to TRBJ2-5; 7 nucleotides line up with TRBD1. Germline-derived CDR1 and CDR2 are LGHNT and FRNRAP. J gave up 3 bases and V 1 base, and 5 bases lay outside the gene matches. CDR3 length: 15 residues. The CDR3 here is CASGLDGTVKETQYF. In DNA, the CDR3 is TGTGCTAGTGGTTTGGACGGGACAGTCAAAGAGACCCAGTACTTC.

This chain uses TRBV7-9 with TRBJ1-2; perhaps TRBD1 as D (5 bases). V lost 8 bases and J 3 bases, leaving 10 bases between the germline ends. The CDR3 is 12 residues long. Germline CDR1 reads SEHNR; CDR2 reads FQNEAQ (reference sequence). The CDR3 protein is CASGREDYGYTF. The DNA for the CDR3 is TGTGCCAGCGGCAGGGAGGACTATGGCTACACCTTC. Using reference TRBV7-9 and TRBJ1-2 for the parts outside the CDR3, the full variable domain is DTGVSQNPRHKITKRGQNVTFRCDPISEHNRLYWYRQTLGQGPEFLTYFQNEAQLEKSRLLSDRFSAERPKGSFSTLEIQRTEQGDSAMYLCASGREDYGYTFGSGTRLTVV.

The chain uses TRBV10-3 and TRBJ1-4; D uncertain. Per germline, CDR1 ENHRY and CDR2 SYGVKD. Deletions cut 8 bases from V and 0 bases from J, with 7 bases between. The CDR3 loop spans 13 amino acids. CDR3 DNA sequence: TGTGCCATCGGTCAGTCAACTAATGAAAAACTGTTTTTT. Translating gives CAIGQSTNEKLFF.

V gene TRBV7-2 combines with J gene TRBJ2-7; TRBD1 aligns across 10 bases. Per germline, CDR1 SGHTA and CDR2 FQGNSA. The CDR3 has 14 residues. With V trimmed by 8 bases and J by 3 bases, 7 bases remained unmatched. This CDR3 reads CASGRTGGLYEQYF. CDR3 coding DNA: TGTGCCAGCGGCCGGACAGGGGGTCTCTACGAGCAGTACTTC.

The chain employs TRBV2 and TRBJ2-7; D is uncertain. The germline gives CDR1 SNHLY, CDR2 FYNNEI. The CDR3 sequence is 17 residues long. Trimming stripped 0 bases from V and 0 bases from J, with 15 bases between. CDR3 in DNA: TGTGCCAGCAGTGAAGCCTCAGACACCCTAACCTCCTACGAGCAGTACTTC. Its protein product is CASSEASDTLTSYEQYF.

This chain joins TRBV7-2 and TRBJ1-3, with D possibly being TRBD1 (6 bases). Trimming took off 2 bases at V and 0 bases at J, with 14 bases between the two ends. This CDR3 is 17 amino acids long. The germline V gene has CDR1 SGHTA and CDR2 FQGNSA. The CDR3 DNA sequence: TGTGCCAGCAGCTTAACCGTAACAGGGCTCTCTGGAAACACCATATATTTT. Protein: CASSLTVTGLSGNTIYF.

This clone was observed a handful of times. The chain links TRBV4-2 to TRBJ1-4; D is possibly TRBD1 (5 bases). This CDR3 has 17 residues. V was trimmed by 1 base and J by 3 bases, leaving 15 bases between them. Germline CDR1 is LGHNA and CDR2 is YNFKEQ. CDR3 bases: TGTGCCAGCAGCCAAGGGGGGATGGTCCGGGCTAATGAAAAACTGTTTTTT. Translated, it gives CASSQGGMVRANEKLFF.

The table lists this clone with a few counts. The CDR3 DNA is TGTGCCAGCAGCCAAGATCGGCAACGGAGAGGCACTGAAGCTTTCTTT. Translation: CASSQDRQRRGTEAFF. The chain couples TRBV4-2 to TRBJ1-1; D is unclear. The CDR3 spans 16 residues. Trimming shortened V by 0 bases and J by 4 bases, and 15 bases separated the two germline ends. Germline V gene lookup returns CDR1 LGHNA and CDR2 YNFKEQ.

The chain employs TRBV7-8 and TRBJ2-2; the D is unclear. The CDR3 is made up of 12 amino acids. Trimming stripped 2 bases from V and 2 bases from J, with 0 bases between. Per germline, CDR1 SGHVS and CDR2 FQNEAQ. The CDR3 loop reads CASSLNTGELFF. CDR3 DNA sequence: TGTGCCAGCAGCTTAAACACCGGGGAGCTGTTTTTT.

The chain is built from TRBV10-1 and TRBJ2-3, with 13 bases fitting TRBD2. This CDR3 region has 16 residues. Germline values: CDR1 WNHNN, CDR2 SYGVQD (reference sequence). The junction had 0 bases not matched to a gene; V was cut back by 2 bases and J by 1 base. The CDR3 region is CASSEGLAGGTDTQYF. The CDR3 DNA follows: TGCGCCAGCAGTGAGGGACTAGCGGGAGGCACAGATACGCAGTATTTT.

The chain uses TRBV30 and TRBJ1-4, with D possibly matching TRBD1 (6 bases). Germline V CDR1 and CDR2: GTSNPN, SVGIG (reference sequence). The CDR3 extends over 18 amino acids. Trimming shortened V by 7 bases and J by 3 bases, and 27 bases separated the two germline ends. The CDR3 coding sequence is TGTGCCTCCACGTCCCTTCGGGGGCCTGCCACAGCTAATGAAAAACTGTTTTTT. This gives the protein CASTSLRGPATANEKLFF.

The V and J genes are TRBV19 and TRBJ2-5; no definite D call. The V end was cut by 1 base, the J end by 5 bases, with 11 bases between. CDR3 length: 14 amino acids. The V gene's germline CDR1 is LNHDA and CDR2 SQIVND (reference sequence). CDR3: CASSIAKGMETQYF. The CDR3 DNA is TGTGCCAGTAGTATAGCGAAGGGTATGGAGACCCAGTACTTC.

This chain's CDR3 is CASAGASANEKLFF. The DNA for the CDR3 is TGTGCCAGCGCCGGGGCTTCGGCTAATGAAAAACTGTTTTTT. The genes are TRBV2 and TRBJ1-4, with a tentative D call TRBD1 (5 bases). The CDR3 contains 14 residues. Trimming took off 8 bases at V and 3 bases at J, with 13 bases between the two ends. Germline loops: CDR1 SNHLY, CDR2 FYNNEI. The entire variable domain, with the rest obtained from reference TRBV2 and TRBJ1-4, is as follows: EPEVTQTPSHQVTQMGQEVILRCVPISNHLYFYWYRQILGQKVEFLVSFYNNEISEKSEIFDDQFSVERPDGSNFTLKIRSTKLEDSAMYFCASAGASANEKLFFGSGTQLSVL.

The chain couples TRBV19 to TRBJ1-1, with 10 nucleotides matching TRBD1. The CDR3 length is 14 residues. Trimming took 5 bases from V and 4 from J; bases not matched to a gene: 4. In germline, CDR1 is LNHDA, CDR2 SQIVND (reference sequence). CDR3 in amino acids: CASSSRDRGTEAFF. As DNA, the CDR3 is TGTGCCAGTAGTTCCCGGGACAGGGGCACTGAAGCTTTCTTT.

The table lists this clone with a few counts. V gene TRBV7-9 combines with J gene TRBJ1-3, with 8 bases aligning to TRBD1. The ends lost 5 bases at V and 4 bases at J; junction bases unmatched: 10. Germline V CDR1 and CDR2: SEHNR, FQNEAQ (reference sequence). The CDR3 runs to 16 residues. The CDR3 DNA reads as TGTGCCAGCAGCCCTAGGATGACAGGGGCCGGAAACACCATATATTTT. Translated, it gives CASSPRMTGAGNTIYF. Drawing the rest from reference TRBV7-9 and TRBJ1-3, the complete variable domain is DTGVSQNPRHKITKRGQNVTFRCDPISEHNRLYWYRQTLGQGPEFLTYFQNEAQLEKSRLLSDRFSAERPKGSFSTLEIQRTEQGDSAMYLCASSPRMTGAGNTIYFGEGSWLTVV.

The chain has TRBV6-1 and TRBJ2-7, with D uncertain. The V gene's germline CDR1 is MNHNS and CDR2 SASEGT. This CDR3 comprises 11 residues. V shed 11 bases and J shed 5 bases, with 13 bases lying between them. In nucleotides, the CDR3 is TGTGCCGTAGGAATGGGGAACGAGCAGTACTTC. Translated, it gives CAVGMGNEQYF.

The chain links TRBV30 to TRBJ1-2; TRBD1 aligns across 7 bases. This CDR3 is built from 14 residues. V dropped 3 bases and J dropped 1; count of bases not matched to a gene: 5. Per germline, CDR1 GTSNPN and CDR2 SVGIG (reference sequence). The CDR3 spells CAWSRTGVNYGYTF. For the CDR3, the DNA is TGTGCCTGGAGCCGGACAGGAGTTAACTATGGCTACACCTTC.

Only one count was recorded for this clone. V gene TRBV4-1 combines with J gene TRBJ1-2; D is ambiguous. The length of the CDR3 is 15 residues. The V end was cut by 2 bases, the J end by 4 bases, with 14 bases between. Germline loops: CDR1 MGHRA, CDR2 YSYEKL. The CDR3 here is CASSQYEGGGYGYTF. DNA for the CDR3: TGCGCCAGCAGCCAATATGAGGGAGGAGGCTATGGCTACACCTTC.

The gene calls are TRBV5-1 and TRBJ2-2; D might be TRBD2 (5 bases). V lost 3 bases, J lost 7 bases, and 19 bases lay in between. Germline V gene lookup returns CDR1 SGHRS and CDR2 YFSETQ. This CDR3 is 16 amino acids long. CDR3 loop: CASSSGSLDLSGELFF. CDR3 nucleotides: TGCGCCAGCAGCTCGGGCTCCCTGGACTTGAGCGGGGAGCTGTTTTTT.